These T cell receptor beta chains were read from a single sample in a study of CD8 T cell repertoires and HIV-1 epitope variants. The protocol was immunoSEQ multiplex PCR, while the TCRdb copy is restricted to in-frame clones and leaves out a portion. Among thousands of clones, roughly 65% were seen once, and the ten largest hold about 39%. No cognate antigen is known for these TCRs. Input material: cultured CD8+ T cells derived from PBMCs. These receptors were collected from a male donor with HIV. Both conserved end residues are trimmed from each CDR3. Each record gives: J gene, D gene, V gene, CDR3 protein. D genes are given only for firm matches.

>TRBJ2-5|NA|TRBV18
ASSPPTGGQETQY
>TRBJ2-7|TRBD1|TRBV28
ASSANSGGEVTYEQY
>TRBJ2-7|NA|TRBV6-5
ASSARGTYEQY
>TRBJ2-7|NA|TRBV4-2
ASSQAGVNEQY
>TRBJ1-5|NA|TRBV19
ASSPSAGTYSNQPQH
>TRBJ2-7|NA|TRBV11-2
ASSSDSYEQY
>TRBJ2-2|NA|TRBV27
ASSLGRENTGELF
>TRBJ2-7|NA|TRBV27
ASSLAGSSYEQY
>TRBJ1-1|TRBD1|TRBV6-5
ASSYSGTGFEAF
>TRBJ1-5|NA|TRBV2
ASSEGDSNQPQH
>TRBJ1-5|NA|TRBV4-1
ASSPYTTVDQPQH
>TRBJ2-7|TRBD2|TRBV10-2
ASSEAGGSYEQY
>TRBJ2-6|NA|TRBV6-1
ASSEATRVTGTANVLT
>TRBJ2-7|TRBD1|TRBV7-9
ASSEIQGAINEQY
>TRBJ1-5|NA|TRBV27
ASSLFVPGTSNQPQH
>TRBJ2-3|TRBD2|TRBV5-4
ASSERTSLGDTQY
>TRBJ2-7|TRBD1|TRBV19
ASSIRGQGEFEQY
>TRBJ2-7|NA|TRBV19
ASSIGLSEQY
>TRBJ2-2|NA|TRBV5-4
ASSFPGHTDTGELF
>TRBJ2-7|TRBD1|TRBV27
ASSLRDRGDEQY
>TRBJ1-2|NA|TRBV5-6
ASSFTGRVDGYT
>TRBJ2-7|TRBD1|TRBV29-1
SIRDRVTYEQY
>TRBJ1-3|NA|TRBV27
ASRTSELGNTIY